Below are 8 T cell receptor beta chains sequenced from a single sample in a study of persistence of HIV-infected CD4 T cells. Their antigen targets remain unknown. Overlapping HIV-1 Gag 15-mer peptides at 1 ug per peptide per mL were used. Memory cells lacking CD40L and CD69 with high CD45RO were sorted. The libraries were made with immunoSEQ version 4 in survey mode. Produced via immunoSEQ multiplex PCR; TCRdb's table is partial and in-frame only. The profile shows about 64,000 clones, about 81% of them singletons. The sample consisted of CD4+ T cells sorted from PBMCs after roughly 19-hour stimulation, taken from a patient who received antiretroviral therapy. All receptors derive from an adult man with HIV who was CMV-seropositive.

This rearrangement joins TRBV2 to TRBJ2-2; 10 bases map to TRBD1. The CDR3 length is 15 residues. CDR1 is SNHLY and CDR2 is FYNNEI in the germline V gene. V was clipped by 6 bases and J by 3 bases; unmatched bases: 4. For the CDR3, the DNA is TGTGCCAGCAGGGGACAGGGGATTGACACCGGGGAGCTGTTTTTT. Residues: CASRGQGIDTGELFF.

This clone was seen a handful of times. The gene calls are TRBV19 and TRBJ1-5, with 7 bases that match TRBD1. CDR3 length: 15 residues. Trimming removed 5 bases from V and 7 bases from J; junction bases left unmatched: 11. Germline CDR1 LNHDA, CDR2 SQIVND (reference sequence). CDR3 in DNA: TGTGCCAGTAGTCCCCCAGGGGGACGAGGGCAGCCCCAGCATTTT. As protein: CASSPPGGRGQPQHF.

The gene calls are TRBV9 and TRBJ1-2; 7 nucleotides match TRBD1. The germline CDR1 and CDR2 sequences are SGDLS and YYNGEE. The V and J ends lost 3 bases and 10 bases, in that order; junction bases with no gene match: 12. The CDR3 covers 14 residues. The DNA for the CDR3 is TGTGCCAGCAGCGAAGGAGGGGGCTCCCCCTCCTACACCTTC. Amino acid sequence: CASSEGGGSPSYTF.

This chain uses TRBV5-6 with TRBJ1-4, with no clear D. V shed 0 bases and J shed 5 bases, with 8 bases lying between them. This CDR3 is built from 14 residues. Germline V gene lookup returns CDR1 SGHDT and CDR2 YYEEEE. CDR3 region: CASSLELYNEKLFF. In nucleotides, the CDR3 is TGTGCCAGCAGCTTGGAACTCTACAATGAAAAACTGTTTTTT. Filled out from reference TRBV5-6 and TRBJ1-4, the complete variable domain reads DAGVTQSPTHLIKTRGQQVTLRCSPKSGHDTVSWYQQALGQGPQFIFQYYEEEERQRGNFPDRFSGHQFPNYSSELNVNALLLGDSALYLCASSLELYNEKLFFGSGTQLSVL.

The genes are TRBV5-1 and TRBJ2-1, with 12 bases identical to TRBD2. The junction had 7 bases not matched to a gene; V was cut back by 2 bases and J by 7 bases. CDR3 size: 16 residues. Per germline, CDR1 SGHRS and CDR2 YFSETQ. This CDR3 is CASSLQLAGGLNEQFF. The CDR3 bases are TGCGCCAGCAGCTTACAACTAGCGGGGGGCCTAAATGAGCAGTTCTTC. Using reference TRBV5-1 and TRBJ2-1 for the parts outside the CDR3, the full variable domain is KAGVTQTPRYLIKTRGQQVTLSCSPISGHRSVSWYQQTPGQGLQFLFEYFSETQRNKGNFPGRFSGRQFSNSRSEMNVSTLELGDSALYLCASSLQLAGGLNEQFFGPGTRLTVL.

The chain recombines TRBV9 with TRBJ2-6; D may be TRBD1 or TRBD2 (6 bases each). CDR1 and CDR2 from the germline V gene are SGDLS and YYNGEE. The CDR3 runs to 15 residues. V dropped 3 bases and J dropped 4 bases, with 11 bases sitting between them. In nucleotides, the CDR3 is TGTGCCAGCAGCGAGAGGGGGGCCGGGGCCAACGTCCTGACTTTC. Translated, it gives CASSERGAGANVLTF. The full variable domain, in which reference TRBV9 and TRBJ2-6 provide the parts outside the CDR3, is DSGVTQTPKHLITATGQRVTLRCSPRSGDLSVYWYQQSLDQGLQFLIQYYNGEERAKGNILERFSAQQFPDLHSELNLSSLELGDSALYFCASSERGAGANVLTFGAGSRLTVL.

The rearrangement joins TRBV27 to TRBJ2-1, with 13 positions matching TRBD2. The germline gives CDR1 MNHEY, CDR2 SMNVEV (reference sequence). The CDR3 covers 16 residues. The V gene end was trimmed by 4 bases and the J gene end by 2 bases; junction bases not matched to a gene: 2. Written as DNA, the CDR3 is TGTGCCAGCAGTTCCGGACTAGCGGGGGCCTACAATGAGCAGTTCTTC. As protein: CASSSGLAGAYNEQFF.

The CDR3 DNA reads as TGTGCCAGTAGTATAAGGGGGAGTTCACCCCTCCACTTT. Translating gives CASSIRGSSPLHF. This rearrangement joins TRBV19 to TRBJ1-6, with D tentatively TRBD1 (6 bases). Germline CDR1 LNHDA, CDR2 SQIVND (reference sequence). V lost 2 bases and J 9 bases, leaving 8 bases between the germline ends. The CDR3 extends over 13 amino acids.